The clone carrying this T cell receptor (beta chain) was counted a single time. This sample is part of a study of blood T cell repertoires in COVID-19. Turning to the study itself: The United States, Italy and Spain supplied acute and convalescent COVID-19 samples. Sources were T cells, B-cell-depleted T cells, or PBMCs; the material itself was cDNA or gDNA.

Per the original data handling: Reference gene primer amplification gave nucleated cell count estimates. The table came from immunoSEQ multiplex PCR; TCRdb's copy has only in-frame clones and leaves some out. V, J and clone size were drawn from that table, and D and trimming were deduced from the DNA. The sample lists about 190,000 clones; around nine tenths were seen once. CDR3 length equals 16 residues. Trimming pared 1 base from V and 4 bases from J, leaving 14 bases between. The germline V gene encodes CDR1 LGHNA and CDR2 YNFKEQ. Source material: peripheral blood. V is TRBV4-2 and J is TRBJ1-5; TRBD1 is a possible D gene (5 bases). The source of this sequence is a woman in her forties who had recovered from COVID-19. CDR3 in amino acids: CASSQVFSAGNQPQHF. CDR3 sequence (DNA): TGTGCCAGCAGCCAAGTTTTTTCGGCAGGGAATCAGCCCCAGCATTTT.